Sequencing of this TCR beta chain was carried out in a study of control samples from healthy donors and cancer patients. Trimming removed 3 bases at V and 1 base at J, with 10 bases between. Per the germline V gene, CDR1 is KGHSH and CDR2 is LQKENI. This CDR3 contains 14 residues. This table comes from immunoSEQ multiplex PCR, and its TCRdb copy is limited to in-frame clones, with some not included. The sample yields more than 10,000 clones, approximately 93% seen once. This sequence joins TRBV18 and TRBJ2-7, with D possibly being TRBD2 (6 bases). The specimen sequenced was PBMCs. This sequence was found in a man older than 75 with lung cancer. The CDR3, as DNA: TGTGCCAGCTCACCCTCGGCGGGGTCCTACGAGCAGTACGTC. Its protein is CASSPSAGSYEQYV.